A single sample is the source of the 23 T cell receptor beta chains below, sequenced in a study of blood T cell repertoires in COVID-19. Assay used: immunoSEQ multiplex PCR; TCRdb lists only in-frame clones, some missing. Of about 330,000 clones listed, about 84% are singletons. The material sequenced was peripheral blood. The receptors originated from a woman between 50 and 59 years old with acute or convalescent COVID-19.

The chain combines TRBV11-2 with TRBJ1-6, with 7 bases that match TRBD1. The ends lost 0 bases at V and 9 bases at J; junction bases unmatched: 5. The CDR3 spans 15 residues. From germline, CDR1 is SGHAT and CDR2 FQNNGV. The CDR3 loop is CASSLDGRQGSPLHF. The CDR3 DNA follows: TGTGCCAGCAGCTTAGATGGGCGACAGGGTTCACCCCTCCACTTT.

The rearrangement uses TRBV7-3 and TRBJ2-1; 9 nucleotides agree with TRBD1. The V segment lost 5 bases and the J segment 9 bases; nucleotides outside the gene matches: 5. From germline, CDR1 is SGHTA and CDR2 FQGTGA. The CDR3 runs 13 residues. CDR3 sequence: CASSGTGFGEQFF. Written as DNA, the CDR3 is TGTGCCAGCAGCGGGACAGGGTTCGGTGAGCAGTTCTTC.

This sequence joins TRBV7-8 and TRBJ2-7; possible D gene TRBD1, 6 bases. V was shortened by 6 bases and J by 4 bases, with 16 bases between the two germline ends. CDR1 is SGHVS and CDR2 is FQNEAQ in the germline V gene. This CDR3 is 14 amino acids long. CDR3 residues: CASSPTGQGYEQYF. In DNA form, the CDR3 reads TGTGCCAGCAGTCCAACGGGGCAGGGGTACGAGCAGTACTTC.

This rearrangement joins TRBV5-1 to TRBJ1-2, with a possible D match to TRBD1 (6 bases). The V gene lost 4 bases and the J gene lost 4 bases, with 17 bases spanning the gap. The CDR3 contains 15 residues. Germline CDR1 SGHRS, CDR2 YFSETQ. CDR3 sequence: CASSVDSPLPYGYTF. DNA for the CDR3: TGCGCCAGCAGCGTGGACAGCCCCCTACCCTATGGCTACACCTTC.

The chain links TRBV5-4 to TRBJ1-2; 12 bases align to TRBD1. CDR1 and CDR2 from the germline V gene are SGHNT and YYREEE (reference sequence). The CDR3 consists of 17 residues. The ends lost 0 bases at V and 5 bases at J; junction bases unmatched: 8. Here the CDR3 DNA reads TGTGCCAGCAGCTTGGCCGGAAGGGACAGGGGGCTTTATGGCTACACCTTC. This codes for CASSLAGRDRGLYGYTF.

J is TRBJ2-7 and V is TRBV5-6, with no clear D. The CDR3 runs 13 residues. Between the trimmed V and J ends, which lost 3 bases and 3 bases, there was a span of 10 bases. Germline loops: CDR1 SGHDT, CDR2 YYEEEE. The CDR3 bases are TGTGCCAGCAGCTCCTGGGCACACTACGAGCAGTACTTC. It is translated as CASSSWAHYEQYF.

This clone has a single count. The J gene is TRBJ1-4, the V gene TRBV7-2; TRBD1 matches 8 bases. Germline CDR1 SGHTA, CDR2 FQGNSA. The CDR3 contains 18 residues. J gave up 7 bases and V 1 base, and 14 bases lay outside the gene matches. The CDR3 DNA reads as TGTGCCAGCAGCTTAGACGACAGGGGATTAAAGGTGCGTGAAAAACTGTTTTTT. Its translation: CASSLDDRGLKVREKLFF. Variable domain in full (rest from reference TRBV7-2 and TRBJ1-4): GAGVSQSPSNKVTEKGKDVELRCDPISGHTALYWYRQSLGQGLEFLIYFQGNSAPDKSGLPSDRFSAERTGGSVSTLTIQRTQQEDSAVYLCASSLDDRGLKVREKLFFGSGTQLSVL.

The chain couples TRBV19 to TRBJ1-1, with 11 positions matching TRBD1. The CDR3 extends over 15 amino acids. Germline CDR1 LNHDA, CDR2 SQIVND (reference sequence). Trimming cost V 5 bases and J 5 bases; bases outside gene matches: 7. Here the CDR3 reads CASSPRDRGMTEAFF. DNA of the CDR3: TGTGCCAGTAGTCCCCGGGACAGGGGGATGACTGAAGCTTTCTTT. The full variable domain, with the rest looked up from reference TRBV19 and TRBJ1-1, is DGGITQSPKYLFRKEGQNVTLSCEQNLNHDAMYWYRQDPGQGLRLIYYSQIVNDFQKGDIAEGYSVSREKKESFPLTVTSAQKNPTAFYLCASSPRDRGMTEAFFGQGTRLTVV.

The table lists this clone with a count of one. CDR3 nucleotide sequence: TGTGCCAGCAGCTCTTCAGGGGTTAGGGATACGCAGTATTTT. Translated, it gives CASSSSGVRDTQYF. The chain combines TRBV11-3 with TRBJ2-3; D may be TRBD1 (6 bases). Germline V gene sequence: CDR1 SGHNT, CDR2 YENEEA. Trimming pared 4 bases from V and 6 bases from J, leaving 14 bases between. This CDR3 is 14 amino acids long.

This chain connects TRBV9 to TRBJ2-7; D gene uncertain. The V and J ends lost 2 bases and 5 bases respectively, with 11 bases between them. Germline CDR1 and CDR2: SGDLS and YYNGEE. The CDR3 is made up of 13 amino acids. For the CDR3, the DNA is TGTGCCAGCAGCGTCTCCCAGGCTAACGAGCAGTACTTC. Amino acids: CASSVSQANEQYF. The full variable domain, rest sourced from reference TRBV9 and TRBJ2-7, is DSGVTQTPKHLITATGQRVTLRCSPRSGDLSVYWYQQSLDQGLQFLIQYYNGEERAKGNILERFSAQQFPDLHSELNLSSLELGDSALYFCASSVSQANEQYFGPGTRLTVT.

The chain joins TRBV4-1 to TRBJ2-3, with 9 bases fitting TRBD2. This CDR3 comprises 18 residues. V gave up 0 bases and J gave up 0 bases; unmatched junction bases: 7. CDR1 and CDR2 (germline): MGHRA, YSYEKL. CDR3 DNA: TGCGCCAGCAGCCAAGAGGGGAGACTAGCGGCTAGCACAGATACGCAGTATTTT. It yields the protein CASSQEGRLAASTDTQYF.

The CDR3 sequence: CATATGTSNEQYF. CDR3 sequence (DNA): TGTGCCACCGCCACCGGGACTAGCAACGAGCAGTACTTC. The chain couples TRBV10-3 to TRBJ2-7; TRBD2 matches 9 bases. Germline values: CDR1 ENHRY, CDR2 SYGVKD. This CDR3 has 13 residues. The ends lost 10 bases at V and 5 bases at J; junction bases unmatched: 9.

The chain uses TRBV7-9 and TRBJ2-7, with TRBD2 identical over 13 bases. Germline-derived CDR1 and CDR2 are SEHNR and FQNEAQ (reference sequence). There are 17 residues in the CDR3. The trim removed 5 bases at V and 3 bases at J, leaving 10 bases unmatched. CDR3 sequence: CASSKPRLAGGLYEQYF. CDR3 DNA sequence: TGTGCCAGCAGCAAGCCCCGACTAGCGGGAGGACTCTACGAGCAGTACTTC.

The table lists this clone with a few counts. This chain links TRBV7-9 with TRBJ2-1; the D gene is possibly TRBD1 (6 bases). Germline V CDR1 and CDR2: SEHNR, FQNEAQ (reference sequence). V was cut by 3 bases and J by 6 bases, with 12 bases left in between. This CDR3 comprises 14 residues. CDR3 protein: CASSLAQGFNEQFF. The DNA for the CDR3 is TGTGCCAGCAGCTTGGCCCAGGGGTTCAATGAGCAGTTCTTC.

This chain connects TRBV9 to TRBJ2-1; D is possibly TRBD1 (6 bases). Germline values: CDR1 SGDLS, CDR2 YYNGEE. This CDR3 is 16 amino acids long. V was pared by 0 bases and J by 0 bases, with 10 bases between. The CDR3 sequence: CASSVGQASSYNEQFF. The CDR3 DNA reads as TGTGCCAGCAGCGTAGGACAGGCAAGCTCCTACAATGAGCAGTTCTTC.

This clone was seen once. The chain uses TRBV4-3 and TRBJ2-3; TRBD2 agrees at 10 bases. V was pared by 0 bases and J by 8 bases, with 8 bases of the junction left unmatched. The CDR3 has 16 amino acids. Looked up from germline, CDR1 is LGHNA and CDR2 is YSLEER. The CDR3 bases are TGCGCCAGCAGCCAAGAGACACCTAGCGGGAGTATTACGCAGTATTTT. Protein sequence: CASSQETPSGSITQYF.

This clone appeared a single time. This chain joins TRBV18 and TRBJ2-7; 10 positions agree with TRBD2. The CDR3 loop spans 18 amino acids. Germline CDR1 and CDR2: KGHSH and LQKENI. The V gene end was trimmed by 4 bases and the J gene end by 3 bases; junction bases not matched to a gene: 15. CDR3 in DNA: TGTGCCAGCTCACGGAGGGGGGCCGGGCTAGCGGGAGTCTACGAGCAGTACTTC. Encoded protein: CASSRRGAGLAGVYEQYF. Full variable domain (remainder filled in from reference TRBV18 and TRBJ2-7): NAGVMQNPRHLVRRRGQEARLRCSPMKGHSHVYWYRQLPEEGLKFMVYLQKENIIDESGMPKERFSAEFPKEGPSILRIQQVVRGDSAAYFCASSRRGAGLAGVYEQYFGPGTRLTVT.

This clone was picked up one time. The chain uses TRBV7-3 and TRBJ2-1; TRBD2 aligns across 9 bases. V dropped 1 base and J dropped 10; count of bases not matched to a gene: 11. The CDR3 extends over 16 amino acids. Germline CDR1 SGHTA, CDR2 FQGTGA. As DNA, the CDR3 is TGTGCCAGCAGCTTAAATAGCGGTGGTCTAGCGGGAGAGCAGTTCTTC. This encodes CASSLNSGGLAGEQFF.

The chain joins TRBV20-1 to TRBJ2-7, with no clear D. Germline CDR1 DFQATT, CDR2 SNEGSKA (reference sequence). Trimming removed 6 bases from V and 6 bases from J, with 12 bases in between. This CDR3 is 11 amino acids long. The CDR3 region has the DNA TGCAGTGCCAACGACTTTGGCGAGCAGTACTTC. Amino acids: CSANDFGEQYF.

This clone was counted only a few times. The chain recombines TRBV28 with TRBJ1-1, with D possibly matching TRBD1 (5 bases). The germline V gene has CDR1 MDHEN and CDR2 SYDVKM. CDR3 length: 14 amino acids. Trimming removed 8 bases from V and 3 bases from J, with 16 bases in between. DNA of the CDR3: TGTGCCAGCTCGATAGCAGGGCCCCACACTGAAGCTTTCTTT. Its translation: CASSIAGPHTEAFF.

This chain links TRBV5-1 with TRBJ1-5, with 10 bases fitting TRBD1. The V segment lost 4 bases and the J segment 8 bases; nucleotides outside the gene matches: 6. There are 14 residues in the CDR3. The germline gives CDR1 SGHRS, CDR2 YFSETQ. The CDR3 DNA reads as TGCGCCAGCAGCAAGACAGGGGGCATAGAGCCCCAGCATTTT. It specifies CASSKTGGIEPQHF.

This chain uses TRBV7-9 with TRBJ2-5; 8 bases are a match to TRBD1. CDR1 SEHNR and CDR2 FQNEAQ come from the germline V gene (reference sequence). This CDR3 contains 15 residues. After removal of 5 bases from V and 0 bases from J, the junction contained 5 bases not matched to a gene. As DNA, the CDR3 is TGTGCCAGCAGCAGGGGACAGGTTTACCAAGAGACCCAGTACTTC. Its translation: CASSRGQVYQETQYF. Full variable domain (rest looked up from reference TRBV7-9 and TRBJ2-5): DTGVSQNPRHKITKRGQNVTFRCDPISEHNRLYWYRQTLGQGPEFLTYFQNEAQLEKSRLLSDRFSAERPKGSFSTLEIQRTEQGDSAMYLCASSRGQVYQETQYFGPGTRLLVL.

V is TRBV11-2 and J is TRBJ1-1; 7 nucleotides align to TRBD1. Per germline, CDR1 SGHAT and CDR2 FQNNGV. Trimming removed 1 base from V and 11 bases from J; junction bases left unmatched: 7. The CDR3 consists of 13 residues. This CDR3 is CASSLGWTGGAFF. For the CDR3, the DNA is TGTGCCAGCAGCTTAGGGTGGACAGGTGGTGCTTTCTTT.